The 25 T cell receptor beta chains reported below all come from one sample, sequenced in a study of OX40 agonist ivuxolimab in advanced cancers. Here immunoSEQ multiplex PCR was the method, and the copy in TCRdb shows in-frame clones only, minus some. In the table there are approximately 68,000 clones, approximately 90% of which are singletons. Sequencing was performed on CD4+ or CD8+ T cells sorted from blood, taken in a trial of the OX40 agonist ivuxolimab. Receptors were obtained from an adult with an advanced solid tumor such as melanoma, head and neck, liver or kidney cancer.

V gene TRBV19 combines with J gene TRBJ1-4; 9 positions agree with TRBD1. This CDR3 has 15 amino acids. Germline V gene data show CDR1 as LNHDA and CDR2 as SQIVND (reference sequence). The J segment lost 8 bases and the V segment lost 3 bases, leaving 7 bases of the junction unmatched. CDR3 in amino acids: CASSIHPGQGEKLFF. CDR3 bases: TGTGCCAGTAGTATCCACCCCGGACAGGGGGAAAAACTGTTTTTT.

The V and J genes are TRBV2 and TRBJ2-7, with 15 bases aligning to TRBD2. Germline V CDR1 and CDR2: SNHLY, FYNNEI. The CDR3 spans 15 residues. Unmatched junction bases numbered 4, after V lost 7 bases and J lost 3 bases. CDR3: CASKGLAGGLYEQYF. CDR3 DNA sequence: TGTGCCAGCAAAGGACTAGCGGGGGGGCTCTACGAGCAGTACTTC.

The J gene is TRBJ2-1, the V gene TRBV4-1; D is possibly TRBD1 (6 bases). V lost 0 bases and J 12 bases, leaving 15 bases between the germline ends. The V gene's germline CDR1 is MGHRA and CDR2 YSYEKL. This CDR3 is 14 amino acids long. The CDR3, as DNA: TGCGCCAGCAGCCAAGATCTTTCAGGGGAAGGGCAGTTCTTC. This encodes CASSQDLSGEGQFF.

This chain uses TRBV6-1 with TRBJ2-7; a weak D match, TRBD2 (6 bases). CDR1 MNHNS and CDR2 SASEGT come from the germline V gene. CDR3 length equals 14 residues. V was shortened by 11 bases and J by 2 bases, with 19 bases between the two germline ends. The CDR3: CALGGASPPYEQYF. CDR3 DNA sequence: TGTGCCCTAGGAGGGGCTTCTCCCCCCTACGAGCAGTACTTC.

V gene TRBV5-1 combines with J gene TRBJ2-5; the match to TRBD2 covers 9 bases. V shed 0 bases, J shed 5 bases, and the junction held 8 bases outside the gene matches. From germline, CDR1 is SGHRS and CDR2 YFSETQ. The CDR3 totals 16 residues. CDR3 sequence reads: CASSLGLRGGRETQYF. The DNA for the CDR3 is TGCGCCAGCAGCTTGGGTTTGCGGGGGGGCCGGGAGACCCAGTACTTC. Variable domain in full (rest from reference TRBV5-1 and TRBJ2-5): KAGVTQTPRYLIKTRGQQVTLSCSPISGHRSVSWYQQTPGQGLQFLFEYFSETQRNKGNFPGRFSGRQFSNSRSEMNVSTLELGDSALYLCASSLGLRGGRETQYFGPGTRLLVL.

The V gene is TRBV29-1, the J gene TRBJ1-1; 7 bases line up with TRBD1. V was pared by 3 bases and J by 8 bases, with 9 bases of the junction left unmatched. The CDR3 is 13 amino acids. Per the germline V gene, CDR1 is SQVTM and CDR2 is ANQGSEA. CDR3 nucleotide sequence: TGCAGCGTTGAGAACAGGGGCCTTAAGGAAGCTTTCTTT. Translated: CSVENRGLKEAFF.

This chain links TRBV9 with TRBJ2-3; D not resolved. V shed 2 bases and J shed 3 bases, with 13 bases lying between them. CDR1 is SGDLS and CDR2 is YYNGEE in the germline V gene. The CDR3 has 15 amino acids. This CDR3 is CASSVSLLRTDTQYF. In DNA, the CDR3 is TGTGCCAGCAGCGTTTCACTCCTACGGACAGATACGCAGTATTTT.

This rearrangement joins TRBV6-5 to TRBJ2-3; 8 bases fit TRBD1. Per germline, CDR1 MNHEY and CDR2 SVGAGI. V lost 5 bases to trimming and J lost 4 bases; unmatched junction nucleotides: 8. The CDR3 spans 15 residues. DNA for the CDR3: TGTGCCAGCAGTACCCCGGGACAGGCGTCAGATACGCAGTATTTT. Encoded protein: CASSTPGQASDTQYF.

This sequence joins TRBV9 and TRBJ1-2; 8 positions agree with TRBD1. Germline V gives CDR1 SGDLS, CDR2 YYNGEE. This CDR3 contains 13 residues. V shed 3 bases, J shed 5 bases, and the junction held 3 bases outside the gene matches. CDR3 amino acids: CASSDGQGYGYTF. The CDR3, as DNA: TGTGCCAGCAGCGACGGACAGGGTTATGGCTACACCTTC.

The chain employs TRBV7-6 and TRBJ2-1, with 8 bases matching TRBD2. CDR3 length equals 15 residues. Germline CDR1 is SGHVS and CDR2 is FNYEAQ. With V trimmed by 1 base and J by 6 bases, 5 bases remained unmatched. DNA of the CDR3: TGTGCCAGCAGCTTAGGGAGCGGGAGTCGCAATGAGCAGTTCTTC. It is translated as CASSLGSGSRNEQFF.

V gene TRBV30 combines with J gene TRBJ2-3, with D hard to call. CDR1 GTSNPN and CDR2 SVGIG come from the germline V gene (reference sequence). This CDR3 comprises 13 residues. Trimming took 3 bases from V and 4 from J, leaving 11 bases between them. The CDR3 sequence: CAWRGASPDTQYF. The DNA for the CDR3 is TGTGCCTGGAGGGGTGCGTCCCCAGATACGCAGTATTTT. Full variable domain (missing parts from reference TRBV30 and TRBJ2-3): SQTIHQWPATLVQPVGSPLSLECTVEGTSNPNLYWYRQAAGRGLQLLFYSVGIGQISSEVPQNLSASRPQDRQFILSSKKLLLSDSGFYLCAWRGASPDTQYFGPGTRLTVL.

The chain couples TRBV5-4 to TRBJ2-7; D is unclear. CDR3 length equals 14 residues. CDR1 is SGHNT, CDR2 YYREEE, per germline (reference sequence). V was clipped by 5 bases and J by 4 bases, with 16 bases between them. CDR3 region: CASSSPGPHYEQYF. In nucleotides, the CDR3 is TGTGCCAGCAGTTCACCGGGTCCTCATTACGAGCAGTACTTC.

This chain links TRBV6-1 with TRBJ2-7; TRBD2 agrees at 9 bases. The CDR3 is 16 amino acids. Trimming at V came to 2 bases and at J to 2 bases, leaving 7 bases not matched to a gene. Germline-derived CDR1 and CDR2 are MNHNS and SASEGT. The CDR3 DNA sequence: TGTGCCAGCAGTGAACTCCCGGCTAGCGGGACCTACGAGCAGTACTTC. The encoded protein is CASSELPASGTYEQYF.

The chain recombines TRBV19 with TRBJ2-1; 10 bases line up with TRBD1. V shed 4 bases and J 8 bases; nucleotides not matched to a gene: 8. In germline, CDR1 is LNHDA, CDR2 SQIVND (reference sequence). The CDR3 runs 15 residues. CDR3 protein: CASSTPGQGPYEQFF. The CDR3 DNA is TGTGCCAGTAGTACCCCGGGACAGGGGCCCTATGAGCAGTTCTTC.

This sequence joins TRBV19 and TRBJ1-2; no definite D call. Per germline, CDR1 LNHDA and CDR2 SQIVND (reference sequence). V was trimmed by 0 bases and J by 3 bases, leaving 5 bases between them. The CDR3 length is 13 residues. In nucleotides, the CDR3 is TGTGCCAGTAGTATAGATGGGTACTATGGCTACACCTTC. Its protein is CASSIDGYYGYTF.

The CDR3 nucleotides are TGCGCCAGCAGCTTGGAACAAGTGAACACTGAAGCTTTCTTT. Encoded protein: CASSLEQVNTEAFF. V and J are TRBV5-1 and TRBJ1-1, with unresolved D. The CDR3 sequence is 14 residues long. V was clipped by 0 bases and J by 0 bases, with 6 bases between them. Germline V gene lookup returns CDR1 SGHRS and CDR2 YFSETQ. The full variable domain, its missing parts supplied by reference TRBV5-1 and TRBJ1-1, is KAGVTQTPRYLIKTRGQQVTLSCSPISGHRSVSWYQQTPGQGLQFLFEYFSETQRNKGNFPGRFSGRQFSNSRSEMNVSTLELGDSALYLCASSLEQVNTEAFFGQGTRLTVV.

In this sample, this clone turned up once. The chain joins TRBV11-2 to TRBJ2-4, with TRBD1 matching over 7 bases. Losses at the gene ends were 4 bases for V and 5 bases for J; bases not matched to a gene: 5. The CDR3 loop spans 14 amino acids. Germline assignment: CDR1 SGHAT and CDR2 FQNNGV. The CDR3 sequence: CASSSSGTENIQYF. CDR3 nucleotides: TGTGCCAGCAGCTCTTCCGGGACAGAAAACATTCAGTACTTC.

The J gene is TRBJ1-4, the V gene TRBV5-1; 8 bases align to TRBD1. The CDR3 spans 18 residues. Losses at the gene ends were 4 bases for V and 0 bases for J; bases not matched to a gene: 11. Germline V gives CDR1 SGHRS, CDR2 YFSETQ. CDR3 DNA sequence: TGCGCCAGCAGCAACCAGGGGGCGCGGGAGGCAACTAATGAAAAACTGTTTTTT. It translates to CASSNQGAREATNEKLFF.

This clone was detected once. The chain's CDR3 is CASTLTDGYTF. The CDR3 bases are TGTGCCAGCACCCTCACGGATGGCTACACCTTC. The chain links TRBV6-6 to TRBJ1-2; unclear D gene. Looked up from germline, CDR1 is MNHNY and CDR2 is SVGAGI (reference sequence). Trimming took 7 bases from V and 6 from J, leaving 9 bases between them. This CDR3 is 11 amino acids long.

The V and J genes are TRBV5-1 and TRBJ2-1, with TRBD2 identical over 12 bases. Germline trimming cut 4 bases from V and 0 bases from J; bases unmatched to any gene: 8. CDR3 length equals 18 residues. Germline V gene data show CDR1 as SGHRS and CDR2 as YFSETQ. In DNA, the CDR3 is TGCGCCAGCAGCCTCGGGACTAGCGGGTTTAGCTCCTACAATGAGCAGTTCTTC. Translated: CASSLGTSGFSSYNEQFF.

The V call is TRBV7-3, the J call TRBJ2-5, with D possibly being TRBD2 (7 bases). Deletions cut 3 bases from V and 1 base from J, with 9 bases between. The CDR3 totals 14 residues. The germline gives CDR1 SGHTA, CDR2 FQGTGA. The CDR3 spells CASSLGGPQETQYF. In DNA form, the CDR3 reads TGTGCCAGCAGCTTGGGGGGGCCCCAAGAGACCCAGTACTTC. The full variable domain, rest sourced from reference TRBV7-3 and TRBJ2-5, is GAGVSQTPSNKVTEKGKYVELRCDPISGHTALYWYRQSLGQGPEFLIYFQGTGAADDSGLPNDRFFAVRPEGSVSTLKIQRTERGDSAVYLCASSLGGPQETQYFGPGTRLLVL.

This chain links TRBV1 with TRBJ2-5. TRBV1 is designated a pseudogene. The CDR3 sequence is 15 residues long. The CDR3 spells CTSSPQTPREFAQYF. The CDR3 DNA follows: TGCACCAGCAGCCCCCAGACGCCCAGGGAGTTTGCCCAGTACTTC.

This rearrangement joins TRBV4-2 to TRBJ2-5; 8 bases map to TRBD2. Germline CDR1 and CDR2: LGHNA and YNFKEQ. Trimming at V came to 1 base and at J to 0 bases, leaving 4 bases not matched to a gene. The CDR3 runs 16 residues. The CDR3 here is CASSQGVSGNQETQYF. DNA of the CDR3: TGTGCCAGCAGCCAAGGGGTTAGCGGGAACCAAGAGACCCAGTACTTC.

The gene calls are TRBV9 and TRBJ2-1; TRBD1 or TRBD2 may be the D gene (5 bases each). CDR3 size: 15 residues. CDR1 is SGDLS, CDR2 YYNGEE, per germline. The V gene lost 3 bases and the J gene lost 0 bases, with 10 bases spanning the gap. The DNA for the CDR3 is TGTGCCAGCAGCGCCGAGGGGAGCTCCTACAATGAGCAGTTCTTC. Protein product: CASSAEGSSYNEQFF.

The J gene is TRBJ2-5, the V gene TRBV5-1; 10 nucleotides match TRBD2. The tail of the sequence fits TRBJ2-7 better, so the J call may be wrong. The length of the CDR3 is 17 residues. Germline-derived CDR1 and CDR2 are SGHRS and YFSETQ. The CDR3 bases are TGCGCCAGCAGCTTGGTTGGTAGCGGGGGGTCCATCTACGAGCAGTACTTC. Translated, it gives CASSLVGSGGSIYEQYF.